Reported below is one T cell receptor beta chain. The source of the sample is a study of T cell changes during pregnancy in multiple sclerosis. CDR1 is MNHNS and CDR2 is SASEGT in the germline V gene. Trimming at V came to 4 bases and at J to 3 bases, leaving 8 bases not matched to a gene. This CDR3 contains 16 residues. TCRdb keeps only in-frame clones here, not all; method: immunoSEQ multiplex PCR. The sample lists 85,000 to 90,000 clones, 94% occurring once. The chain uses TRBV6-1 and TRBJ2-5, with 10 bases aligning to TRBD1. Source: peripheral blood, taken after pregnancy. The receptor was derived from a female donor in good health, enrolled as a control in a pregnancy study. CDR3 DNA: TGTGCCAGCAGTGTCGTATCGGGGACAGGGGAAGAGACCCAGTACTTC. Translating gives CASSVVSGTGEETQYF.